A selection of T cell receptor beta chains follows, all from one sample in a study of T cell repertoires in aging, cancer and after chemotherapy. MiXCR was run by TCRdb on the multiplex PCR reads, yielding one entry per CDR3 protein. In the table there are approximately 8,000 distinct CDR3 sequences, around two fifths of which are singletons. Sequencing was performed on blood. These receptors came from a human donor in good health. The CDR3 runs from the conserved cysteine through the conserved F or W. The D gene is left open where the match is weak. Expanded clones get a size class; other rows say once, few or many, or leave the size out.

>TRBV6-2/TRBV6-3|TRBJ2-3|medium-sized|TRBD2
TGTGCCAGCAGTTGGACTAGCGGGGGGGCAGATACGCAGTATTTT
CASSWTSGGADTQYF
>TRBV11-1|TRBJ2-5|medium-sized|-
TGTGCCAGCAGCTTAAACCAGGAGACCCAGTACTTC
CASSLNQETQYF
>TRBV19|TRBJ1-5|-|-
TGTGCCAGTAGTATGGGACCCCCCGGTCAGCCCCAGCATTTT
CASSMGPPGQPQHF
>TRBV19|TRBJ2-1|few|TRBD2
TGTGCCAGTAGTATAGACTGGGGACTAGCGGGAAACAATGAGCAGTTCTTC
CASSIDWGLAGNNEQFF
>TRBV29-1|TRBJ2-5|-|TRBD2
TGCATAGCCGGTGGGGGACTAGCGGGAACAGCAGAGACCCAGTACTTC
CIAGGGLAGTAETQYF
>TRBV29-1|TRBJ2-2|large|TRBD2
TGCAGCGTTGCTAGCGGGAAATACACCGGGGAGCTGTTTTTT
CSVASGKYTGELFF
>TRBV6-5|TRBJ1-2|-|-
TGTGCCAGCAGTTACTCAAATAGGGGAGGTGGCTACACCTTC
CASSYSNRGGGYTF
>TRBV7-2|TRBJ2-2|-|TRBD1
TGTGCCAGCAGCCCCCAGGGGGCCCTGAACACCGGGGAGCTGTTTTTT
CASSPQGALNTGELFF
>TRBV6-1|TRBJ2-7|few|TRBD2
TGTGCCAGTGCGGGGGGCCCCTACGAGCAGTACTTC
CASAGGPYEQYF
>TRBV29-1|TRBJ2-5|medium-sized|-
TGCAGCGTTGGCCCGGGGGCAGGGGGAGAGACCCAGTACTTC
CSVGPGAGGETQYF
>TRBV10-3|TRBJ2-1|-|TRBD2
TGTGCCATCAGTGTCTCTAGCGGGAGTAATGAGCAGTTCTTC
CAISVSSGSNEQFF
>TRBV6-1|TRBJ2-7|few|-
TGTGCCAGCAGGGTGGAGACTAGGGGACCCGAGCAGTACTTC
CASRVETRGPEQYF
>TRBV5-6|TRBJ1-1|few|TRBD1
TGTGCCAGTCATTCCTTCGACAGGGGGCGCATTGAAGCTTTCTTT
CASHSFDRGRIEAFF
>TRBV12-3/TRBV12-4|TRBJ1-1|-|-
TGTGCCAGCAGTTTGAGGGGAGGAAGCACTGAAGCTTTCTTT
CASSLRGGSTEAFF
>TRBV19|TRBJ1-5|few|-
TGTGCCAGTAGTATATGGACAGTCCCCCAGCATTTT
CASSIWTVPQHF
>TRBV15|TRBJ2-3|-|-
TGTCCCACCAACAGAGGGGGGGGGGGGGTCACAGATACGCAGTATTTT
CPTNRGGGGVTDTQYF
>TRBV12-3/TRBV12-4|TRBJ2-7|-|TRBD1
TGTGCCAGCGGTCCACAGGGGTCACGCGGCTACGAGCAGTACTTC
CASGPQGSRGYEQYF
>TRBV19|TRBJ2-1|-|-
TGTGCCAGTAGTATAGTAGCGTCTGCCTACAATGAGCAGTTCTTC
CASSIVASAYNEQFF
>TRBV11-2|TRBJ2-7|-|TRBD1
TGTGCCAGCAGTGAAACGGGACAGTTCAACGAGCAGTACTTC
CASSETGQFNEQYF
>TRBV27|TRBJ2-7|-|TRBD2
TGTGCCAGCAGTTTAATGGGGACTACTACCTACGAGCAGTACTTC
CASSLMGTTTYEQYF
>TRBV5-6|TRBJ2-3|-|-
TGTGCCAGCAGCTTGGGGAGTTTCGGCACAGATACGCAGTATTTT
CASSLGSFGTDTQYF
>TRBV29-1|TRBJ1-2|-|-
TGCAGCGGAGTGGAGGCAACTCTCTATGGCTACACCTTC
CSGVEATLYGYTF
>TRBV19|TRBJ2-7|medium-sized|-
TGTGCCAGTAGTATCCAAGCGTCCGCCTACGAGCAGTACTTC
CASSIQASAYEQYF
>TRBV5-4|TRBJ2-5|few|-
TGTGCCAGCAGCTTGGAGAGCTACCAAGAGACCCAGTACTTC
CASSLESYQETQYF
>TRBV19|TRBJ1-2|few|-
TGTGCCTCGGATCCGGGACCTCGGGGCTATGGCTACACCTTC
CASDPGPRGYGYTF
>TRBV10-1|TRBJ1-2|-|-
TGCGCCAGCAGTGAGTGGAGCTATGGCTACACCTTC
CASSEWSYGYTF
>TRBV6-1|TRBJ2-7|-|TRBD1
TGTGCCACCAGTGGGAACAGGGGGCGCACCTACGAGCAGTACTTC
CATSGNRGRTYEQYF
>TRBV6-2/TRBV6-3|TRBJ2-1|few|-
TGTGCCAGCAGTCCGTCCGACGGAGGATCCTACAATGAGCAGTTCTTC
CASSPSDGGSYNEQFF
>TRBV20-1|TRBJ1-1|-|-
TGCAGTGCCCCACCCGGGTCGACGACTGAAGCTTTCTTT
CSAPPGSTTEAFF
>TRBV4-3|TRBJ1-4|-|-
TGCGCCAGCAGCCAAGAGGCCCCCCCAACTAATGAAAAACTGTTTTTT
CASSQEAPPTNEKLFF
>TRBV11-1|TRBJ1-4|-|-
TGTGCCAGCAGCTTGATCGGACACTCAACTAATGAAAAACTGTTTTTT
CASSLIGHSTNEKLFF
>TRBV6-2/TRBV6-3|TRBJ1-1|-|-
TGTGCCAGCAGTCTTATGATAGGCGGCACTGAAGCTTTCTTT
CASSLMIGGTEAFF
>TRBV27|TRBJ2-3|-|TRBD2
TGTGCCAGCAGTGTGGGACTAGCGGGGTCATATACGCAGTATTTT
CASSVGLAGSYTQYF
>TRBV19|TRBJ2-1|few|-
TGTGCCAGTATTTTACATGAGCAGTTCTTC
CASILHEQFF
>TRBV6-1|TRBJ2-1|few|-
TGTGCCAGCAGTGAGTTGACAGTTACCGGTGAGCAGTTCTTC
CASSELTVTGEQFF
>TRBV19|TRBJ2-1|-|-
TGTGCCAGTAAGGAAGATTCGACCTACAATGAGCAGTTCTTC
CASKEDSTYNEQFF
>TRBV13|TRBJ2-5|-|-
TGTGCCAGCAGCCCTGAACCCGAAGAGACCCAGTACTTC
CASSPEPEETQYF
>TRBV19|TRBJ2-1|medium-sized|TRBD2
TGTGCCAGTAGTCCCTGGTTTCGCGGGAGGGATTACAATGAGCAGTTCTTC
CASSPWFRGRDYNEQFF
>TRBV19|TRBJ2-6|medium-sized|TRBD2
TGTGCCAGTAGCACCGGGGAGGGCTCTGGGGCCAACGTCCTGACTTTC
CASSTGEGSGANVLTF
>TRBV6-2/TRBV6-3|TRBJ1-1|few|-
TGTGCCAGCAGTTACTCGCTTGGCAGGGGAGTATACACTGAAGCTTTCTTT
CASSYSLGRGVYTEAFF
>TRBV7-4|TRBJ1-4|few|-
TGTGCCAGCAGCCCCCTCCAGGGTGAAAAACTGTTTTTT
CASSPLQGEKLFF
>TRBV12-3/TRBV12-4|TRBJ1-2|-|-
TGTGCCAGCAGTTTTGAGGGATTCGCCTATGGCTACACCTTC
CASSFEGFAYGYTF
>TRBV6-1|TRBJ2-1|-|-
TGTGCCAGCAGGGGAGTCGCCAACTCCTACAATGAGCAGTTCTTC
CASRGVANSYNEQFF
>TRBV6-6|TRBJ1-4|-|-
TGTGCCTCCTCCGCGGCGCGGCTCTCTACTAATGAAAAACTGTTTTTT
CASSAARLSTNEKLFF
>TRBV27|TRBJ2-1|few|-
TGTGCCAGCAGACCTAGCTCCGGGACCTGGAATGAGCAGTTCTTC
CASRPSSGTWNEQFF
>TRBV15|TRBJ1-2|-|TRBD1
TGTGCCACCACACCAGGACAGGGGGCTAACTATGGCTACACCTTC
CATTPGQGANYGYTF
>TRBV6-6|TRBJ1-6|-|-
TGTGCCAGCAGTTATCAGACTGCACCCCTCCACTTT
CASSYQTAPLHF
>TRBV7-2|TRBJ1-3|-|-
TGTGCCAGCAGCTTGAGCCCAAACACCATATATTTT
CASSLSPNTIYF
>TRBV28|TRBJ2-1|few|TRBD2
TGTGCCAGCAGTAGGACTAGACCCTCTGGAGAGCAGTTCTTC
CASSRTRPSGEQFF
>TRBV6-2/TRBV6-3|TRBJ1-5|once|TRBD1
TGTGCCAGCAGTTACGGGACAGACAATCAGCCCCAGCATTTT
CASSYGTDNQPQHF
>TRBV5-6|TRBJ2-5|medium-sized|-
TGTGCCAGCAGCCTTCGGAGGGGGGGGGAGACCCAGTACTTC
CASSLRRGGETQYF
>TRBV12-3/TRBV12-4|TRBJ2-1|few|TRBD2
TGTGCCAGCAGTCTAGCGGGGAGCTACAATGAGCAGTTCTTC
CASSLAGSYNEQFF
>TRBV5-1|TRBJ2-3|-|TRBD2
TGCGCCAGCAGCTTCCGGACTAGCGGGAGTGCAGATACGCAGTATTTT
CASSFRTSGSADTQYF
>TRBV6-6|TRBJ2-5|few|-
TGTGCCTCGTCGCCGGGGAGAGAGACCCAGTACTTC
CASSPGRETQYF
>TRBV19|TRBJ1-2|few|-
TGTGCCAGTAGTACCGGGCGTCTCGATGGCTACACCTTC
CASSTGRLDGYTF
>TRBV6-2/TRBV6-3|TRBJ2-1|-|TRBD1
TGTGCCAGCAGTGCATCCGGGACAGGGCTGTTCTTC
CASSASGTGLFF
>TRBV27|TRBJ2-2|-|-
TGTGCCAGCAGTCCCGACCCCGGGGAGCTGTTTTTT
CASSPDPGELFF
>TRBV24-1|TRBJ2-2|-|TRBD2
TGTGCCACCAGTGATTTACCAGCGGGGGCTGGGGGGGAGCTGTTTTTT
CATSDLPAGAGGELFF
>TRBV15|TRBJ2-5|few|-
TGTGCCACCAGCCAAGCGACATGGGAGACCCAGTACTTC
CATSQATWETQYF
>TRBV5-6|TRBJ2-5|few|TRBD2
TGTGCCAGCAGCTTCCCATACGGCGGGACTAGCAAAGAGACCCAGTACTTC
CASSFPYGGTSKETQYF